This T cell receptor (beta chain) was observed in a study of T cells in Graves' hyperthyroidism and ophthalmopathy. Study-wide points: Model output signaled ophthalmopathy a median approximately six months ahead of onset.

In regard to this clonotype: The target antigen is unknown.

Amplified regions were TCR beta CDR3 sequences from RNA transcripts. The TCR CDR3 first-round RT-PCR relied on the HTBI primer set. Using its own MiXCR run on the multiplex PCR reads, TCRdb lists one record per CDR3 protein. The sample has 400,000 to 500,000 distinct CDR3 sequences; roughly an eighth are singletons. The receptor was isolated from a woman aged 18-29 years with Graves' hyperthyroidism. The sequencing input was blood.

Written as DNA, the CDR3 is TGTGCCAGCAGTTATGAATCGGGCAGGGGGCGCGTTGCTCCAGGTGGCTACACCTTC. The encoded protein is CASSYESGRGRVAPGGYTF. The chain employs TRBV6-2 or TRBV6-3 and TRBJ1-2; 8 nucleotides line up with TRBD1. V was pared by 3 bases and J by 7 bases, with 22 bases of the junction left unmatched. The CDR3 runs to 19 residues. Germline CDR1 reads MNHEY; CDR2 reads SVGEGT.